These T cell receptor beta chains were read from a single sample in a study of T cell responses to AZD1222 COVID-19 vaccine. The table came from immunoSEQ multiplex PCR; TCRdb's copy has only in-frame clones and leaves some out. Among over 110,000 clones listed, 85% to 95% were seen once. The specimen comprised peripheral blood, sampled after recovery from COVID-19. Source of these receptors: an adult who had recovered from COVID-19. The CDR3 runs from the conserved cysteine through the conserved F or W. D genes are given only for firm matches. Part of the rows lack a size; the others show once, few, many or a class for expanded clones.

NA,TRBV5-1,TRBJ1-5,NA,CASSLTGAQSQPQHF,TGCGCCAGCAGCTTGACGGGGGCGCAGAGTCAGCCCCAGCATTTT
NA,TRBV15,TRBJ1-3,NA,CATSSGRETGNTIYF,TGTGCCACCAGCAGCGGCAGGGAAACCGGAAACACCATATATTTT
NA,TRBV27,TRBJ1-6,NA,CASSMAGVNSPLHF,TGTGCCAGCAGTATGGCTGGCGTAAATTCACCCCTCCACTTT
TRBD2,TRBV7-9,TRBJ2-2,NA,CASSLADRLAKNFGELFF,TGTGCCAGCAGCTTGGCCGATAGACTAGCAAAAAACTTCGGGGAGCTGTTTTTT
NA,TRBV9,TRBJ1-2,NA,CASSVGRGRPSYGYTF,TGTGCCAGCAGCGTAGGGCGGGGGCGCCCTTCCTATGGCTACACCTTC
NA,TRBV28,TRBJ1-3,NA,CASSPEGRWKATVGNTIYF,TGTGCCAGCAGCCCGGAAGGTAGATGGAAGGCAACAGTGGGAAACACCATATATTTT
NA,TRBV6-5,TRBJ1-2,NA,CASSYSFYGYTF,TGTGCCAGCAGTTACTCCTTTTATGGCTACACCTTC
NA,TRBV6-4,TRBJ1-2,NA,CASRNRTDNYGYTF,TGTGCCAGCAGAAATAGGACAGATAACTATGGCTACACCTTC
NA,TRBV3-1/TRBV3-2,TRBJ2-3,NA,CASSQGTRGDTQYF,TGTGCCAGCAGCCAAGGTACCCGAGGAGATACGCAGTATTTT
NA,TRBV27,TRBJ2-2,NA,CASSPVLAGRDTGELFF,TGTGCCAGCAGTCCAGTTTTGGCGGGAAGGGACACCGGGGAGCTGTTTTTT
TRBD2,TRBV5-6,TRBJ2-3,NA,CASSLGLAGVVDTQYF,TGTGCCAGCAGCCTGGGACTAGCGGGAGTGGTAGATACGCAGTATTTT
NA,TRBV19,TRBJ1-6,NA,CASSSDSYNSPLHF,TGTGCCAGTAGTTCGGACAGTTATAATTCACCCCTCCACTTT
NA,TRBV19,TRBJ1-1,NA,CASSEVMNTEAFF,TGTGCCAGTAGTGAAGTCATGAACACTGAAGCTTTCTTT
TRBD1,TRBV4-1,TRBJ1-3,NA,CASSQDLALTGAPPSGNTIYF,TGCGCCAGCAGCCAAGATCTAGCTCTGACAGGGGCCCCTCCCTCTGGAAACACCATATATTTT
NA,TRBV5-1,TRBJ1-3,NA,CASSSLSGGNTIYF,TGCGCCAGCAGCTCGTTATCGGGTGGAAACACCATATATTTT
NA,TRBV12-3/TRBV12-4,TRBJ2-1,NA,CASSLATGTQQFF,TGTGCCAGCAGTTTAGCCACAGGGACCCAGCAGTTCTTC
TRBD1,TRBV5-6,TRBJ2-7,few,CASSSTGGYEQYF,TGTGCCAGCAGCTCGACAGGGGGCTACGAGCAGTACTTC
NA,TRBV5-1,TRBJ2-6,NA,CASSLRGGPGASSGANVLTF,TGCGCCAGCAGCTTGAGGGGCGGCCCCGGGGCCAGCTCTGGGGCCAACGTCCTGACTTTC
TRBD1,TRBV5-5,TRBJ1-5,NA,CASETGEWNQPQHF,TGTGCCAGCGAGACAGGGGAGTGGAATCAGCCCCAGCATTTT
NA,TRBV6-5,TRBJ1-2,NA,CASSPRRVGYGYTF,TGTGCCAGCAGCCCCAGGAGAGTAGGCTATGGCTACACCTTC
NA,TRBV4-1,TRBJ2-2,NA,CASSHERDTGELFF,TGCGCCAGCAGCCACGAGAGGGACACCGGGGAGCTGTTTTTT
TRBD2,TRBV14,TRBJ2-1,NA,CASSQRPVAGGEQFF,TGTGCCAGCAGCCAAAGGCCTGTAGCGGGAGGTGAGCAGTTCTTC
NA,TRBV10-3,TRBJ2-7,NA,CAISEPLDTYEQYF,TGTGCCATCAGTGAGCCCCTGGATACCTACGAGCAGTACTTC
NA,TRBV7-6,TRBJ2-3,NA,CASSLEPAPDTQYF,TGTGCCAGCAGCTTAGAGCCGGCACCAGATACGCAGTATTTT
NA,TRBV5-1,TRBJ2-3,NA,CASRSGLGGSSTDTQYF,TGCGCCAGCAGAAGCGGCTTAGGCGGATCTAGCACAGATACGCAGTATTTT
TRBD2,TRBV6-5,TRBJ2-7,NA,CASTMTSGSYEQYF,TGTGCCAGCACCATGACTAGCGGGAGCTACGAGCAGTACTTC
NA,TRBV6-6,TRBJ1-1,once,CASSHLDGNTEAFF,TGTGCCAGCAGTCACTTGGACGGGAACACTGAAGCTTTCTTT
NA,TRBV4-1,TRBJ1-4,NA,CASSPKHDGGQGEKLFF,TGCGCCAGCAGCCCTAAACATGATGGGGGGCAGGGGGAAAAACTGTTTTTT
TRBD2,TRBV7-9,TRBJ2-3,NA,CASRTSGYSTDTQYF,TGTGCCAGCCGGACTAGCGGGTATAGCACAGATACGCAGTATTTT
NA,TRBV18,TRBJ1-3,NA,CASSSDTAGNTIYF,TGTGCCAGCTCATCCGACACAGCGGGAAACACCATATATTTT
TRBD1,TRBV6-5,TRBJ1-2,NA,CASTPGQSYGYTF,TGTGCCAGCACCCCGGGACAGAGCTATGGCTACACCTTC
NA,TRBV30,TRBJ2-2,NA,CAWSVTTAGGELFF,TGTGCCTGGAGTGTAACAACGGCCGGGGGGGAGCTGTTTTTT
TRBD1,TRBV2,TRBJ1-1,NA,CASSEGTGNTEAFF,TGTGCCAGCAGTGAGGGGACAGGGAACACTGAAGCTTTCTTT
NA,TRBV14,TRBJ1-2,NA,CASSQTRGGGRLFSNGYTF,TGTGCCAGCAGCCAAACCCGGGGAGGGGGACGCCTTTTTTCTAATGGCTACACCTTC
NA,TRBV28,TRBJ1-1,NA,CASSPIYTEAFF,TGTGCCAGCAGTCCCATTTACACTGAAGCTTTCTTT
NA,TRBV28,TRBJ2-1,NA,CASSFGVDEQFF,TGTGCCAGCAGTTTCGGAGTTGATGAGCAGTTCTTC
NA,TRBV27,TRBJ2-1,NA,CASSPRVGSNEQFF,TGTGCCAGCAGTCCCCGGGTCGGATCCAATGAGCAGTTCTTC
NA,TRBV3-1/TRBV3-2,TRBJ2-5,NA,CASSLLGGETQYF,TGTGCCAGCAGCCTTCTAGGGGGAGAGACCCAGTACTTC
TRBD2,TRBV9,TRBJ2-1,NA,CASSPSSGRAREQFF,TGTGCCAGCAGCCCCTCTAGCGGGAGGGCGAGGGAGCAGTTCTTC
NA,TRBV7-2,TRBJ2-5,NA,CASSLVRGLEKETQYF,TGTGCCAGCAGCTTAGTGAGGGGACTCGAAAAAGAGACCCAGTACTTC
NA,TRBV29-1,TRBJ1-1,once,CSVELPALWINTEAFF,TGCAGCGTTGAACTACCAGCACTCTGGATTAACACTGAAGCTTTCTTT
TRBD2,TRBV7-3,TRBJ2-1,once,CASSPTSAYNEQFF,TGTGCCAGCAGCCCTACTAGCGCTTACAATGAGCAGTTCTTC
NA,TRBV4-1,TRBJ1-2,few,CASSQLTVNYGYTF,TGCGCCAGCAGCCAACTGACAGTCAACTATGGCTACACCTTC
NA,TRBV30,TRBJ2-2,NA,CAWRLARNTGELFF,TGTGCCTGGAGGCTAGCTAGAAACACCGGGGAGCTGTTTTTT
TRBD1,TRBV19,TRBJ2-7,once,CASSTATGPYEQYF,TGTGCCAGTAGTACAGCGACAGGGCCCTACGAGCAGTACTTC
NA,TRBV12-3/TRBV12-4,TRBJ1-2,NA,CASSFRWFRGYTF,TGTGCCAGCAGTTTTAGGTGGTTCCGGGGCTACACCTTC
TRBD2,TRBV29-1,TRBJ2-7,once,CSVEGLAGENEQYF,TGCAGCGTTGAAGGACTAGCGGGCGAAAACGAGCAGTACTTC
TRBD2,TRBV10-2,TRBJ2-7,NA,CASMISGSIYEQYF,TGCGCCAGCATGATTAGCGGGAGTATCTACGAGCAGTACTTC
TRBD2,TRBV3-1/TRBV3-2,TRBJ2-2,NA,CASSQPPGLAGDTGELFF,TGTGCCAGCAGCCAACCCCCGGGACTAGCGGGAGACACCGGGGAGCTGTTTTTT
TRBD1,TRBV19,TRBJ1-1,NA,CASSPPGQLFSSEAFF,TGTGCCAGTAGTCCGCCGGGACAGCTTTTTTCCTCTGAAGCTTTCTTT
NA,TRBV4-1,TRBJ2-1,NA,CASSQDLGGRAYNEQFF,TGCGCCAGCAGCCAAGATCTGGGGGGAAGGGCCTACAATGAGCAGTTCTTC
NA,TRBV19,TRBJ2-2,NA,CASSIGRVTGELFF,TGTGCCAGTAGTATAGGCAGGGTCACCGGGGAGCTGTTTTTT
NA,TRBV4-1,TRBJ2-7,NA,CASSLRQGYEQYF,TGCGCCAGCAGCCTAAGGCAGGGATACGAGCAGTACTTC
TRBD2,TRBV15,TRBJ2-1,NA,CATSSWLAGSSKSYNEQFF,TGTGCCACCAGTTCTTGGCTAGCGGGAAGCAGTAAGTCCTACAATGAGCAGTTCTTC
NA,TRBV7-2,TRBJ2-4,NA,CASSRDGRKNIQYF,TGTGCCAGCAGCCGGGACGGACGAAAAAACATTCAGTACTTC